The 5 T cell receptor beta chains listed next were all sequenced from one sample in a study of T cells in Graves' hyperthyroidism and ophthalmopathy. TCR beta CDR3 regions were amplified from RNA. HTBI primers drove first-round RT-PCR of the TCR CDR3. One entry per CDR3 protein results from TCRdb running MiXCR on the multiplex PCR reads. The data show hundreds of thousands of distinct CDR3 sequences, about 15% seen once. The specimen sequenced was blood. These TCRs come from a woman aged 18-29 years with Graves' hyperthyroidism.

In this sample, this clonotype turned up many times. The CDR3 DNA reads TGTGCCAGCAGTTCTCAGGGTAGATGGGATCAGCCCCAGCATTTT. Encoded protein: CASSSQGRWDQPQHF. The chain couples TRBV28 to TRBJ1-5, with D possibly being TRBD1 (5 bases). CDR3 size: 15 residues. Germline V CDR1 and CDR2: MDHEN, SYDVKM. The ends were cut back, 4 bases at V and 5 bases at J, with 15 bases in the middle.

This clonotype was counted at least ten times. The genes are TRBV6-2 or TRBV6-3 and TRBJ1-1; no firm D call. V lost 2 bases to trimming and J lost 2 bases, with 9 bases between them. Germline loops: CDR1 MNHEY, CDR2 SVGEGT. The CDR3 extends over 14 amino acids. The CDR3 loop is CASSYNILNTEAFF. The CDR3 bases are TGTGCCAGCAGTTACAACATCCTTAACACTGAAGCTTTCTTT.

This chain joins TRBV29-1 and TRBJ1-4; D is undetermined. Per the germline V gene, CDR1 is SQVTM and CDR2 is ANQGSEA. Between the trimmed V and J ends, which lost 6 bases and 6 bases, there was a span of 11 bases. The CDR3 spans 12 residues. The CDR3 loop is CSVKSADEKLFF. CDR3 coding DNA: TGCAGCGTGAAAAGCGCGGATGAAAAACTGTTTTTT.

This clonotype has ten or more counts. The CDR3 sequence is CSVFVRGQLKYNEQFF. The CDR3 nucleotides read TGCAGTGTTTTCGTTCGGGGACAGCTGAAGTACAATGAGCAGTTCTTC. The chain employs TRBV20-1 and TRBJ2-1; 7 nucleotides agree with TRBD1. This CDR3 is 16 amino acids long. V was clipped by 7 bases and J by 4 bases; unmatched bases: 16. Germline-derived CDR1 and CDR2 are DFQATT and SNEGSKA (reference sequence).

The rearrangement uses TRBV27 and TRBJ2-2; D is unresolved. From germline, CDR1 is MNHEY and CDR2 SMNVEV (reference sequence). The V and J ends lost 0 bases and 1 base respectively, with 6 bases between them. The CDR3 loop spans 15 amino acids. The CDR3 sequence: CASSLSPMNTGELFF. CDR3 coding DNA: TGTGCCAGCAGTTTATCCCCAATGAACACCGGGGAGCTGTTTTTT.